This is a list of T cell receptor beta chains from one sample in a study of CD8 T cells in Susac syndrome. TCRdb itself ran the immunoSEQ multiplex PCR reads through MiXCR, one entry per CDR3 protein. The repertoire holds 400,000 to 550,000 distinct CDR3 sequences, with approximately 89% as singletons. The sample comprised CD8+ T cells from PBMCs. The receptors originated from a human donor with multiple sclerosis. CDR3s include the opening cysteine and the closing phenylalanine or tryptophan. A D gene is named only where the DNA matches it firmly. Not all rows give a size; the values are once, few, many and, for expanded clones, a class.

j_call | d_call | v_call | clone_size | cdr3_nt | cdr3_aa
TRBJ2-7 | - | TRBV6-1 | few | TGTGCCAGCAGTGAATGGGTCTCCTACGAGCAGTACTTC | CASSEWVSYEQYF
TRBJ2-7 | - | TRBV27 | few | TGTGCCAGCAGTTCTCTGGGATCCTACGAGCAGTACTTC | CASSSLGSYEQYF
TRBJ1-1 | - | TRBV28 | - | TGTGCCAGCACCTTAGGCGTCGAGAACACTGAAGCTTTCTTT | CASTLGVENTEAFF
TRBJ2-2 | - | TRBV5-1 | - | TGCGCCAGCAGCCTACCGGACAACACCGGGGAGCTGTTTTTT | CASSLPDNTGELFF
TRBJ1-5 | - | TRBV6-6 | once | TGTGCCAGCAGTTACGGGGGAGTCAACAATCAGCCCCAGCATTTT | CASSYGGVNNQPQHF
TRBJ1-1 | TRBD1 | TRBV7-8 | - | TGTGCCAGCAGCTTAGAGGAGGGGGCGGTCACTGAAGCTTTCTTT | CASSLEEGAVTEAFF
TRBJ2-7 | - | TRBV5-1 | - | TGCGCCAGCAGCCTTAGGGGACACTTCTACGAGCAGTACTTC | CASSLRGHFYEQYF
TRBJ2-1 | TRBD1 | TRBV5-5 | - | TGTGCCAGCAGCTCCCCCCCGGGACAGGACAATGAGCAGTTCTTC | CASSSPPGQDNEQFF
TRBJ1-2 | - | TRBV30 | - | TGTGCCTGGAGATCAGATACCAACAACTATGGCTACACCTTC | CAWRSDTNNYGYTF
TRBJ1-1 | - | TRBV27 | - | TGTGCCAGCAGGCGGGGATGGGGATCGAACACTGAAGCTTTCTTT | CASRRGWGSNTEAFF
TRBJ1-2 | - | TRBV10-3 | - | TGTGCCATCAGTGGCCTAGACAGGCTCTCCGGTGGCTACACCTTC | CAISGLDRLSGGYTF
TRBJ2-7 | - | TRBV11-2 | - | TGTGCCAGCAGCCAGGGGTGGGGGTCGAGATACGAGCAGTACTTC | CASSQGWGSRYEQYF
TRBJ1-1 | - | TRBV27 | - | TGTGCCAGCAGTCTCTGGGGGGGCTACACTGAAGCTTTCTTT | CASSLWGGYTEAFF
TRBJ1-2 | TRBD1 | TRBV3-1 | - | TGTGCCAGCAGTGGAACCGGGACAGGGGGCCATGGCTACACCTTC | CASSGTGTGGHGYTF
TRBJ2-7 | TRBD1 | TRBV6-5 | - | TGTGCCAGCGAAGACCGGACAGGGGCCTACGAGCAGTACTTC | CASEDRTGAYEQYF